This T cell receptor beta chain is drawn from a study of molecular identifiers for immune sequencing clone quantification. Trimming removed 10 bases from V and 8 bases from J; junction bases left unmatched: 14. The length of the CDR3 is 14 residues. CDR1 and CDR2 from the germline V gene are ENHRY and SYGVKD. Between 20,000 and 1,000,000 sorted cells, with 10%, 30% or 50% RNA, yielded naive CD8 libraries. As CD8+CD4-CCR7+CD45RA+ cells, naive CD8 T cells were sorted. Findings of the study overall: Whereas naive cells kept under 1% of molecules in clones above 20 RNA copies, such clones held over 97% in effectors.

Previously described methods and listed TCR primers produced bulk TCR libraries. TCRdb re-called the PCR reads through MiXCR, storing one row per CDR3 protein. The repertoire has approximately 500,000 distinct CDR3 sequences, approximately 25% of them found once; the top ten carry approximately 0.8%. This clonotype was counted between two and nine times. Antigen specificity is unknown. The sequencing sample was made of naive CD8+ T cells from blood, with Jurkat cell RNA spiked in. Indicated subset: FACS-sorted CD8+CD4-CCR7+CD45RA+ naive T cells. This TCR was recovered from a human donor in good health. Some libraries in this study had Jurkat cell RNA spiked in. V and J are TRBV10-3 and TRBJ2-1; 7 nucleotides agree with TRBD2. The CDR3 DNA sequence: TGTGCCACCCGGACGCTAGCGGCCTCGGATGAGCAGTTCTTC. It is translated as CATRTLAASDEQFF.